The clone carrying this TCR beta chain was detected a few times. The assay was immunoSEQ multiplex PCR, and TCRdb's table has in-frame clones only and misses some. The profile shows over a million clones, around 78% of them singletons. V lost 5 bases and J lost 8; bases outside the gene matches: 11. The germline V gene encodes CDR1 SEHNR and CDR2 FQNEAQ (reference sequence). This CDR3 is 15 amino acids long. The entry originates in a study of shared clonotypes between healthy human individuals. This sequence originates from a man aged 18 to 29 in good health. Some clones in this sample may be carry-over from other donors' samples. The chain has TRBV7-9 and TRBJ2-2, with 7 bases lining up with TRBD2. Sequencing input: memory CD4+ T cells from PBMCs. The subset: CD45RA-negative fraction. The CDR3, as DNA: TGTGCCAGCAGCCTCCTCCTAGCGGTTACAGGGGAGCTGTTTTTT. Protein product: CASSLLLAVTGELFF.